This entry lists 14 T cell receptor beta chains sequenced from one sample in a study of blood T cell repertoires in COVID-19. Profiling relied on immunoSEQ multiplex PCR, and the TCRdb table lists in-frame clones only, not all of them. Among 100,000 to 150,000 clones listed, around four fifths were seen once. Sequencing was performed on PBMCs or T cells enriched from blood (not recorded which). These TCRs come from a man aged 35-49 years with acute COVID-19.

This chain uses TRBV7-2 with TRBJ1-5; unclear D gene. CDR3 length: 13 amino acids. Trimming left V 2 bases short and J 1 base short, with 3 bases between. Germline lookup yields CDR1 SGHTA and CDR2 FQGNSA. This CDR3 is CASSLQSNQPQHF. The CDR3 DNA reads as TGTGCCAGCAGCTTACAAAGCAATCAGCCCCAGCATTTT.

The CDR3 nucleotides read TGTGCCAGCAGCCTGGGACTAGCGGGAGTAGGAGAGACCCAGTACTTC. It translates to CASSLGLAGVGETQYF. The chain carries TRBV4-2 and TRBJ2-5; 14 nucleotides line up with TRBD2. J gave up 4 bases and V 4 bases, and 5 bases lay outside the gene matches. The CDR3 covers 16 residues. Looked up from germline, CDR1 is LGHNA and CDR2 is YNFKEQ.

The chain employs TRBV19 and TRBJ2-7, with D perhaps TRBD1 (6 bases). The CDR3 spans 14 residues. Trimming shortened V by 1 base and J by 1 base, and 8 bases separated the two germline ends. In germline, CDR1 is LNHDA, CDR2 SQIVND (reference sequence). CDR3 residues: CASSIGQVSYEQYF. In nucleotides, the CDR3 is TGTGCCAGTAGTATAGGACAGGTTTCCTACGAGCAGTACTTC.

This chain connects TRBV3-1 (or the pseudogene TRBV3-2) to TRBJ1-2; a possible D gene is TRBD1 (5 bases). The CDR3 spans 15 residues. V was cut by 1 base and J by 8 bases, with 17 bases left in between. Germline V lookup: CDR1 LGHDT, CDR2 YNNKEL (reference sequence). The CDR3 here is CASSQGSRQGGGYTF. The CDR3 coding sequence is TGTGCCAGCAGCCAAGGATCGAGGCAGGGAGGAGGCTACACCTTC.

The V call is TRBV19, the J call TRBJ1-4; 7 bases line up with TRBD1. Per the germline V gene, CDR1 is LNHDA and CDR2 is SQIVND (reference sequence). The CDR3 is 15 residues long. The junction had 6 bases not matched to a gene; V was cut back by 3 bases and J by 5 bases. CDR3 bases: TGTGCCAGTAGTATCCCGGGACAGAGAAATGAAAAACTGTTTTTT. Protein product: CASSIPGQRNEKLFF. Full variable domain (rest looked up from reference TRBV19 and TRBJ1-4): DGGITQSPKYLFRKEGQNVTLSCEQNLNHDAMYWYRQDPGQGLRLIYYSQIVNDFQKGDIAEGYSVSREKKESFPLTVTSAQKNPTAFYLCASSIPGQRNEKLFFGSGTQLSVL.

CDR3 coding DNA: TGTGCCACCAGCACAGGAATCAGGAATTCACCCCTCCACTTT. Residues: CATSTGIRNSPLHF. The rearrangement uses TRBV24-1 and TRBJ1-6; weak D call: TRBD1 (5 bases). The CDR3 totals 14 residues. CDR1 and CDR2 (germline): KGHDR, SFDVKD. Trimming took off 7 bases at V and 7 bases at J, with 13 bases between the two ends.

In this sample, this clone turned up a few times. The chain carries TRBV19 and TRBJ1-5; 10 positions match TRBD1. The CDR3 runs 18 residues. V was pared by 7 bases and J by 2 bases, with 14 bases of the junction left unmatched. Germline V gene sequence: CDR1 LNHDA, CDR2 SQIVND (reference sequence). The CDR3 DNA reads TGTGCCAGTAATTCGCCGGGACAGGGGACTGCGGGCAATCAGCCCCAGCATTTT. Protein: CASNSPGQGTAGNQPQHF.

The rearrangement links TRBV18 to TRBJ2-4; 14 bases are a match to TRBD2. With V trimmed by 3 bases and J by 6 bases, 7 bases remained unmatched. The CDR3 has 17 residues. The V gene's germline CDR1 is KGHSH and CDR2 LQKENI. This CDR3 reads CASSPTSGGAGLNIQYF. CDR3 DNA sequence: TGTGCCAGCTCACCGACTAGCGGGGGGGCCGGGTTAAACATTCAGTACTTC.

The V gene is TRBV23-1, the J gene TRBJ2-2; tentatively, D is TRBD2 (7 bases). TRBV23-1 is identified as an open reading frame with a role that is uncertain. This CDR3 comprises 14 residues. Trimming pared 4 bases from V and 4 bases from J, leaving 10 bases between. The CDR3 DNA reads as TGCGCCAGCAGTCGGGGGGGGCTCACCGGGGAGCTGTTTTTT. This translates into CASSRGGLTGELFF.

The chain combines TRBV27 with TRBJ2-2; D ambiguous. V lost 4 bases and J lost 0, with 6 bases in between. Germline CDR1 is MNHEY and CDR2 is SMNVEV (reference sequence). This CDR3 is built from 14 residues. The CDR3 DNA is TGTGCCAGCAGTTCTCTAGCGAACACCGGGGAGCTGTTTTTT. As protein: CASSSLANTGELFF.

The V call is TRBV5-1, the J call TRBJ2-7, with D hard to call. CDR1 is SGHRS and CDR2 is YFSETQ in the germline V gene. The CDR3 is 13 residues long. Trimming took off 0 bases at V and 0 bases at J, with 4 bases between the two ends. CDR3 sequence: CASSLDISYEQYF. The CDR3 bases are TGCGCCAGCAGCTTGGACATCTCCTACGAGCAGTACTTC.

The chain recombines TRBV30 with TRBJ1-6; possibly TRBD1 for D (6 bases). Germline V gives CDR1 GTSNPN, CDR2 SVGIG (reference sequence). The germline V and J ends were trimmed by 7 bases and 7 bases, with 11 bases remaining between them. The CDR3 runs 12 residues. The CDR3, as DNA: TGTGCCTTTCGGACAGAGAATTCACCCCTCCACTTT. Amino acids: CAFRTENSPLHF.

V gene TRBV5-1 combines with J gene TRBJ1-5; possible D gene TRBD1, 5 bases. Germline loops: CDR1 SGHRS, CDR2 YFSETQ. The CDR3 totals 14 residues. Trimming cost V 4 bases and J 13 bases, with 21 bases left between them. This CDR3 is CASSTTGTSDPQHF. The CDR3 DNA sequence: TGCGCCAGCAGCACCACAGGAACTTCAGATCCTCAGCATTTT. The variable domain in full, completed from reference TRBV5-1 and TRBJ1-5, reads KAGVTQTPRYLIKTRGQQVTLSCSPISGHRSVSWYQQTPGQGLQFLFEYFSETQRNKGNFPGRFSGRQFSNSRSEMNVSTLELGDSALYLCASSTTGTSDPQHFGDGTRLSIL.

This clone was found once. The chain couples TRBV6-5 to TRBJ2-3, with TRBD2 matching 7 bases. There are 16 residues in the CDR3. Germline CDR1 is MNHEY and CDR2 is SVGAGI. Trimming took 0 bases from V and 2 from J; bases not matched to a gene: 5. Written as DNA, the CDR3 is TGTGCCAGCAGTTACTCGTCGCGGGGGTTCACAGATACGCAGTATTTT. This codes for CASSYSSRGFTDTQYF.